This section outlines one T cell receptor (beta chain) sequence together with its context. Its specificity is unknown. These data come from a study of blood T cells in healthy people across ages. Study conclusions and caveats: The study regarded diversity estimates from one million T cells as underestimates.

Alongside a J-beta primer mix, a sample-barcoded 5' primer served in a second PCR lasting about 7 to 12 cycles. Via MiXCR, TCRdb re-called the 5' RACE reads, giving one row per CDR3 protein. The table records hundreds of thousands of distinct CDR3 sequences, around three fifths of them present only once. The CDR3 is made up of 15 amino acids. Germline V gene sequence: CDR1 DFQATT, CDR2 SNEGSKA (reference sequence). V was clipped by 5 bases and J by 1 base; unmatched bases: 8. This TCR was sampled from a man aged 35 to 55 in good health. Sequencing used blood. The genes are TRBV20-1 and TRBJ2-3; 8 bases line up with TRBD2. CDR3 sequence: CSAFQRERGTDTQYF. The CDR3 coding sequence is TGCAGTGCTTTCCAGCGGGAGAGGGGCACAGATACGCAGTATTTT.